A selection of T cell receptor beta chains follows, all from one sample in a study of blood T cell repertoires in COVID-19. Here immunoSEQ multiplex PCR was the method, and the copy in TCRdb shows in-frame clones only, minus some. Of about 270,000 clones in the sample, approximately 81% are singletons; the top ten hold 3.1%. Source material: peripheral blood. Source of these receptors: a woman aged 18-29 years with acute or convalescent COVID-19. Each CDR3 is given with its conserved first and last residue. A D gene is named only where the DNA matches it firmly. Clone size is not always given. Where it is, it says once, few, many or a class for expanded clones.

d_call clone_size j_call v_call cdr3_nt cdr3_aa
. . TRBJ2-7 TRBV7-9 TGTGCCAGCAGCTCCCCCCCCGAGGCCCCAAGCTCCTACGAGCAGTACTTC CASSSPPEAPSSYEQYF
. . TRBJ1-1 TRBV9 TGTGCCAGCAGCGCCGGGCGGGTTGGGAACACTGAAGCTTTCTTT CASSAGRVGNTEAFF
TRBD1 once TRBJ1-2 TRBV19 TGTGCCAGTAGTACGACCGGGACAGGCAACTATGGCTACACCTTC CASSTTGTGNYGYTF
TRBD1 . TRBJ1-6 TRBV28 TGTGCCAGCAGTTTTCGGGACAGGGGAGTCTCACCCCTCCACTTT CASSFRDRGVSPLHF
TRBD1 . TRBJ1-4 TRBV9 TGTGCCAGCAGCGTAGGGACAGGGATTGTGGAAAAACTGTTTTTT CASSVGTGIVEKLFF
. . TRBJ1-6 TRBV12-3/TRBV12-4 TGTGCCAGCAGTTTTGGGGGGAATTCACCCCTCCACTTT CASSFGGNSPLHF
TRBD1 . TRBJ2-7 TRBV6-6 TGTGCCAGCAGTGTACCACCCGGGACAGGGAAGGGTGGGCAGTACTTC CASSVPPGTGKGGQYF
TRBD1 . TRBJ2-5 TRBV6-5 TGTGCCAGCAGTTGGGGACAGCTCCAAGAGACCCAGTACTTC CASSWGQLQETQYF
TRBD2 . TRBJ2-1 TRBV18 TGTGCCAGCTCACCAAATCTTCTAGCGGGAGGTCACAATGAGCAGTTCTTC CASSPNLLAGGHNEQFF
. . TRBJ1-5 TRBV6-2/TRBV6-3 TGTGCCAGCAGCCCTCCGACACACTTATGGGCTTATAGCAATCAGCCCCAGCATTTT CASSPPTHLWAYSNQPQHF
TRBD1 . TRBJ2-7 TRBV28 TGTGCCAGCAGTTTTCCAGGGGGTGGCGACGAGCAGTACTTC CASSFPGGGDEQYF
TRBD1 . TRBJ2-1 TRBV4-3 TGCGCCAGCAGCCAAAGCGTCGGACAGGTCCACAATGAGCAGTTCTTC CASSQSVGQVHNEQFF
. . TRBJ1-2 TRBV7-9 TGTGCCAGCAGCAAAACAGGCCCCCCATATGGCTACACCTTC CASSKTGPPYGYTF
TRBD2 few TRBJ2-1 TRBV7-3 TGTGCCAGCAGCTCTACTAGCGGGAGGCCCTGGGATGAGCAGTTCTTC CASSSTSGRPWDEQFF
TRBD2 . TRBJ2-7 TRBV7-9 TGTGCCAGCAGCTTAGCCGGGACTAGCGGAGCGGACGAGCAGTACTTC CASSLAGTSGADEQYF
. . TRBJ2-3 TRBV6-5 TGTGCCAGCAGTTACTGGGGGGAGGGGGTAGATACGCAGTATTTT CASSYWGEGVDTQYF
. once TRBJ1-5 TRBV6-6 TGTGCCAGCAGTTACCAGGGGAGCAATCAGCCCCAGCATTTT CASSYQGSNQPQHF
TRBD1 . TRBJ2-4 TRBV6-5 TGTGCCAGCAGTTACTCGAGACAGGGACACAAAAACATTCAGTACTTC CASSYSRQGHKNIQYF
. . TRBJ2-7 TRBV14 TGTGCCAGCAGCCAAGAAAATAGATTAGCCTACGAGCAGTACTTC CASSQENRLAYEQYF
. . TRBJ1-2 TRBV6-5 TGTGCCAGCAGTTACAATAAACGACCAGGGTTGGATGGCTACACCTTC CASSYNKRPGLDGYTF
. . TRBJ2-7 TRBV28 TGTGCCAGCAGGGCCTCCCTCACCTACGAGCAGTACTTC CASRASLTYEQYF
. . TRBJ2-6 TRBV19 TGTGCCAGTAGTACCGGCGGCTCTGGGGCCAACGTCCTGACTTTC CASSTGGSGANVLTF
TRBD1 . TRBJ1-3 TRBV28 TGTGCCAGTTCTTTAGGGGGCTGGTCTGGAAACACCATATATTTT CASSLGGWSGNTIYF
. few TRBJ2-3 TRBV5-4 TGTGCCAGCAGCCTGCCACCTGGGACACCAGATACGCAGTATTTT CASSLPPGTPDTQYF
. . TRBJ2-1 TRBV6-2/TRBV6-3 TGTGCCAGCAGTTACCTGGACAGAACCCCAGAGCAGTTCTTC CASSYLDRTPEQFF
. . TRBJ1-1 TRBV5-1 TGCGCCAGCAGCTTGGTGGCCGATATGAACACTGAAGCTTTCTTT CASSLVADMNTEAFF
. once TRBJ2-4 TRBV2 TGTGCCAGCAGGCATCATAGCGGTTTAGCCAAAAACATTCAGTACTTC CASRHHSGLAKNIQYF
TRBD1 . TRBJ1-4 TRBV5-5 TGTGCCAGCAGCTTGGGGCCAGGGGGTTCAACTAATGAAAAACTGTTTTTT CASSLGPGGSTNEKLFF
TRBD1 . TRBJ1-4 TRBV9 TGTGCCAGCAGCGTCGTGGACAGGGGCAATGAAAAACTGTTTTTT CASSVVDRGNEKLFF
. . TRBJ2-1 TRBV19 TGTGCCAGTAGATCAGGGGGGCCTGCTTACAATGAGCAGTTCTTC CASRSGGPAYNEQFF
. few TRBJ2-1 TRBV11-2 TGTGCCAGCAGTCGCGACACATCTTACAATGAGCAGTTCTTC CASSRDTSYNEQFF
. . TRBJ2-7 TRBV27 TGTGCCAGCAGTACCAGGTATTGGTACGAGCAGTACTTC CASSTRYWYEQYF
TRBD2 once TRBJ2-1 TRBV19 TGTGCCAGTAGTATAGGGGGGGGAAATGAGCAGTTCTTC CASSIGGGNEQFF
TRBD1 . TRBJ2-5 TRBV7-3 TGTGCCAGCAGCCGGGACAGCCAAGAGACCCAGTACTTC CASSRDSQETQYF
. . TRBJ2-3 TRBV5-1 TGCGCCAGCAGCTTGAAGGCGGGGAGATCGGATACGCAGTATTTT CASSLKAGRSDTQYF
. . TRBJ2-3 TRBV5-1 TGCGCCAGCAGCTCGAGCACAGATACGCAGTATTTT CASSSSTDTQYF
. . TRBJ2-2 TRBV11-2 TGTGCCAGCAGCTTAGTCCAGAACACCGGGGAGCTGTTTTTT CASSLVQNTGELFF
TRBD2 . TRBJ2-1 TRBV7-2 TGTGCCAGCAGCCCCCGTCTTAGCGGGGGTTCCCCGAATGAGCAGTTCTTC CASSPRLSGGSPNEQFF
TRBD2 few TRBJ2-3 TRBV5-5 TGTGCCAGCAGCTTGGCGGGGACTAGCGTTGGAAGGGCAGATACGCAGTATTTT CASSLAGTSVGRADTQYF
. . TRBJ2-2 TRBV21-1 TGTTCCCCACCCAGGACTAGCGACACCGGGGAGCTGTTTTTT CSPPRTSDTGELFF
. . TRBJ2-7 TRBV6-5 TGTGCCAGCAGCCCGGGACACACCTCGCGCAGGCAGTACTTC CASSPGHTSRRQYF
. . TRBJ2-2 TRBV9 TGTGCCAGCAGAGAGGGGGGAGGGCACACCGGGGAGCTGTTTTTT CASREGGGHTGELFF
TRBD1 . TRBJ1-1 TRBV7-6 TGTGCCAGCAGCTCGAGGACAGGGATGAACACTGAAGCTTTCTTT CASSSRTGMNTEAFF
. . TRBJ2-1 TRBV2 TGTGCCAGCAGTGATCCGGGAGTACCCTACAATGAGCAGTTCTTC CASSDPGVPYNEQFF
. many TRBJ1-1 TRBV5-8 TGTGCCAGCAGCTTCCGCGAGAACACTGAAGCTTTCTTT CASSFRENTEAFF